This T cell receptor beta chain was sequenced for a study of T cell repertoires in cytomegalovirus infection. Study conclusions and caveats: Clonotype analysis showed dominance of the ex vivo response by HLA-C-restricted CMV-specific TCR beta clonotypes. Cumulative public TCR beta family frequency identified carriers of CMV plus the relevant HLA.

TCRdb called the reads again in MiXCR, with one record for every CDR3 protein. Of around 170,000 distinct CDR3 sequences in the sample, 17% were seen once. A few counts support this clonotype. Its antigen is not identified. Germline CDR1 reads SGHVS; CDR2 reads FQNEAQ. V shed 3 bases and J 7 bases; nucleotides not matched to a gene: 7. The CDR3 covers 16 residues. The rearrangement joins TRBV7-8 to TRBJ2-1; 12 nucleotides align to TRBD1. Specimen: CD8+ T cells from PBMCs. The sequence was obtained from a human donor in good health (CMV status not recorded). Some clones in this sample may be carry-over from other donors' samples. The CDR3 DNA reads as TGTGCCAGCAGCTTCCGGGGACAGGGGGCTCGGAATGAGCAGTTCTTC. Translating gives CASSFRGQGARNEQFF.